Listed below are T cell receptor beta chains from one sample, sequenced in a study of blood T cells in healthy people across ages. TCRdb reprocessed the 5' RACE reads with MiXCR, giving one entry per CDR3 protein. The sample holds over 500,000 distinct CDR3 sequences, 52% seen once. The sequenced material came from blood. These receptors all stem from an elderly woman in good health. CDR3s leave out the opening cysteine and the closing phenylalanine or tryptophan. Each record gives: V gene, D gene, J gene, CDR3 protein. The D gene is left open where the match is weak.

TRBV5-1	NA	TRBJ1-2	ASSLEGLGGYT
TRBV12-3/TRBV12-4	NA	TRBJ2-1	ATTTGPLQF
TRBV14	TRBD1	TRBJ2-3	ASSQDRGFGTDTQY
TRBV28	TRBD1	TRBJ2-7	ASSSGTALYEQY
TRBV28	NA	TRBJ2-1	ASSFWAGAAESSYNEQF
TRBV5-1	NA	TRBJ2-1	ASSLGSTASLYNEQF
TRBV20-1	NA	NA	SAAGRDYEQY
TRBV27	TRBD1	TRBJ2-1	ASAMGQGFHEQF
TRBV12-3/TRBV12-4	TRBD1	TRBJ2-5	ASSAAGGSETQY
TRBV27	TRBD2	TRBJ2-1	ATGLSGRMQF
TRBV7-2	TRBD2	TRBJ2-7	ASRPGTSVNEQY
TRBV4-1	NA	TRBJ2-2	ASSQEAGWNTGELF
TRBV10-3	NA	TRBJ2-7	AISEGGSYEQY
TRBV28	TRBD2	NA	ASTGLAGIQETQY
TRBV9	TRBD2	TRBJ2-7	ASSVASGSAYEQY
TRBV5-1	NA	TRBJ2-1	ASSSAGYNEQF
TRBV3-1	TRBD1	TRBJ2-2	ASSLQGAGTGELF
TRBV25-1	NA	TRBJ2-2	ASSEFKDGELF
TRBV3-1	NA	TRBJ2-3	ASSQDRAGETDTQY
TRBV27	NA	TRBJ2-3	ASLGAGNTDTQY
TRBV7-2	NA	TRBJ2-3	ASWSRGSTDTQY
TRBV7-9	TRBD2	TRBJ2-5	ASKRSGVYQETQY
TRBV20-1	TRBD2	TRBJ2-3	SAWTSNTDTQY
TRBV20-1	NA	TRBJ1-1	SAKGQNTEAF
TRBV29-1	TRBD2	TRBJ2-7	SVRGGRGGYEQY
TRBV5-1	NA	TRBJ2-3	ASSLGPLSLRTDTQY
TRBV4-2	NA	TRBJ1-6	ASSQVGSSYNSPLH
TRBV4-1	NA	TRBJ2-5	ASSNREHESDEQY
TRBV27	TRBD2	NA	ASSPRVAGVYYEQY
TRBV5-1	TRBD1	TRBJ2-4	ASSAQGARTKNIQY
TRBV18	TRBD1	TRBJ2-3	ASSPRQGRADTQY
TRBV2	TRBD2	TRBJ2-1	ASSQGLASYNEQF
TRBV11-2	TRBD1	TRBJ2-7	ASSLEGTGIANEQY
TRBV20-1	TRBD2	TRBJ2-5	SAINIIPGTSGRAETQY
TRBV29-1	TRBD2	NA	SVEPGRGEQY
TRBV9	NA	TRBJ2-7	ASSGDSYRREQY
TRBV5-1	NA	TRBJ1-5	ASSLAGGNQPQH
TRBV18	NA	TRBJ2-7	ASSPGTGQTYEQY
TRBV29-1	NA	NA	SVESEDETQY
TRBV20-1	NA	TRBJ2-5	SARGGDRVETQY
TRBV21-1	NA	TRBJ1-5	ASSKVTKGARNQPQH
TRBV6-5	NA	TRBJ1-2	ASSLRRDTGPGYT
TRBV7-2	TRBD2	NA	ASTERGGTSGRVEETQY
TRBV6-2/TRBV6-3	NA	TRBJ2-1	ATSSYRRRAEYEQF
TRBV21-1	NA	TRBJ1-2	ASSIITGNSGYT
TRBV12-3/TRBV12-4	NA	TRBJ1-5	ASSRQADRWSNQPQH
TRBV6-5	TRBD2	TRBJ2-1	ASRGSGRDHNEQF
TRBV12-3/TRBV12-4	NA	TRBJ1-6	ASSLNTANSPLH
TRBV29-1	NA	TRBJ2-5	SVAPGTQETQY
TRBV3-1	TRBD2	TRBJ2-3	ASSLDRLAGEDTQY
TRBV7-2	TRBD1	TRBJ2-7	ASSVRPGQGISYEQY
TRBV5-1	NA	TRBJ2-2	ASSLQSASNTGELF
TRBV21-1	NA	TRBJ1-2	ASSKESNYGYT
TRBV25-1	TRBD2	TRBJ2-5	ASSGGPGLAEETQY